Listed below are T cell receptor beta chains from one sample, sequenced in a study of blood T cells in healthy people across ages. TCRdb recomputed calls from the 5' RACE reads with MiXCR, one row per CDR3 protein. The sample includes approximately 800,000 distinct CDR3 sequences, roughly three fifths of them seen just once. What was sequenced was blood. These receptors were taken from a man aged 35 to 55 in good health. CDR3s include the opening cysteine and the closing phenylalanine or tryptophan. The D gene is left open where the match is weak. The listing skips clone size in some rows; elsewhere it reads once, few, many or a size class.

J gene: TRBJ2-1; V gene: TRBV10-3; clone size: NA; D gene: TRBD1; CDR3 DNA: TGTGCCATCAGGGTAGGACAGGGAGGCTACAATGAGCAGTTCTTC; CDR3 protein: CAIRVGQGGYNEQFF
J gene: TRBJ1-2; V gene: TRBV9; clone size: once; D gene: TRBD1; CDR3 DNA: TGTGCCAGCAGCTCCGGGGGACAGCTAGTATCTAACTATGGCTACACCTTC; CDR3 protein: CASSSGGQLVSNYGYTF
J gene: TRBJ2-1; V gene: TRBV4-1; clone size: NA; D gene: NA; CDR3 DNA: TGCGCCAGCAGCCAGGATAGATTTGAGTATGAGCAGTTCTTC; CDR3 protein: CASSQDRFEYEQFF
J gene: TRBJ2-7; V gene: TRBV28; clone size: NA; D gene: TRBD1; CDR3 DNA: TGTGCCAGCACAAGACCGGGACAGGTCTACGAGCAGTACTTC; CDR3 protein: CASTRPGQVYEQYF
J gene: TRBJ2-3; V gene: TRBV7-6; clone size: NA; D gene: TRBD2; CDR3 DNA: TGTGCCAGCAGCTTAGCCAGGGGACTAGCGGGACCCGAAGATACGCAGTATTTT; CDR3 protein: CASSLARGLAGPEDTQYF
J gene: TRBJ1-2; V gene: TRBV5-6; clone size: NA; D gene: NA; CDR3 DNA: TGTGCCAGCAGCTGGCGCGCGGGGCAGGGGACGTACTATGGCTACACCTTC; CDR3 protein: CASSWRAGQGTYYGYTF
J gene: TRBJ1-1; V gene: TRBV12-3/TRBV12-4; clone size: NA; D gene: NA; CDR3 DNA: TGTGCCAGCAGTCCACTACCAACAGGGACTGAAGCTTTCTTT; CDR3 protein: CASSPLPTGTEAFF
J gene: TRBJ2-1; V gene: TRBV20-1; clone size: NA; D gene: TRBD1; CDR3 DNA: TGCAGTGCCCCAAACCGGGGTGGGACAGGGGACAATGAGCAGTTCTTC; CDR3 protein: CSAPNRGGTGDNEQFF
J gene: TRBJ1-2; V gene: TRBV20-1; clone size: NA; D gene: TRBD1; CDR3 DNA: TGCAGTGCTAGAGCTCCGGGACAGGGGGACCCTAACTATGGCTACACCTTC; CDR3 protein: CSARAPGQGDPNYGYTF
J gene: TRBJ2-7; V gene: TRBV7-9; clone size: NA; D gene: TRBD1; CDR3 DNA: TGTGCCAGCAGCCCACAGACAGGGGGCCTTTCCTACGAGCAGTACTTC; CDR3 protein: CASSPQTGGLSYEQYF
J gene: TRBJ2-1; V gene: TRBV27; clone size: NA; D gene: TRBD2; CDR3 DNA: TGTGCCAGCAGTCCTTCCCGGGGGGGCTACAATGAGCAGTTCTTC; CDR3 protein: CASSPSRGGYNEQFF
J gene: TRBJ1-2; V gene: TRBV7-9; clone size: NA; D gene: NA; CDR3 DNA: TGTGCCAGCAGCTTAGCGTCAGGGTCTGGCTACACCTTC; CDR3 protein: CASSLASGSGYTF
J gene: TRBJ1-5; V gene: TRBV20-1; clone size: NA; D gene: NA; CDR3 DNA: TGCAGTGCTAGTAAGGTAGGGGTTGACAATCAGCCCCAGCATTTT; CDR3 protein: CSASKVGVDNQPQHF
J gene: TRBJ1-5; V gene: TRBV7-2; clone size: NA; D gene: TRBD1; CDR3 DNA: TGTGCCAGCAGCCTAAACAGGGGGAATCTGCCCCAGCATTTT; CDR3 protein: CASSLNRGNLPQHF
J gene: TRBJ1-4; V gene: TRBV15; clone size: NA; D gene: NA; CDR3 DNA: TGTGCCACCAGCAGGACAGGTACAACTAATGAAAAACTGTTTTTT; CDR3 protein: CATSRTGTTNEKLFF
J gene: TRBJ2-1; V gene: TRBV6-1; clone size: NA; D gene: NA; CDR3 DNA: TGTGCCAGCAGTCTCTTACAGGGGAGCGGGGGTTACAATGAGCAGTTCTTC; CDR3 protein: CASSLLQGSGGYNEQFF
J gene: TRBJ2-7; V gene: TRBV4-1; clone size: few; D gene: TRBD1; CDR3 DNA: TGCGCCAGCAGCCAAGATTGGGGACAGACATTCTACGAGCAGTACTTC; CDR3 protein: CASSQDWGQTFYEQYF
J gene: TRBJ1-5; V gene: TRBV20-1; clone size: NA; D gene: NA; CDR3 DNA: TGCAGTGCTAGAGAAGCTGGTCAGCCCCAGCATTTT; CDR3 protein: CSAREAGQPQHF
J gene: TRBJ1-2; V gene: TRBV20-1; clone size: NA; D gene: NA; CDR3 DNA: TGCAGTGCTAGAGAATGGGGGGCGGATACACTAGTCTATGGCTACACCTTC; CDR3 protein: CSAREWGADTLVYGYTF
J gene: TRBJ1-2; V gene: TRBV29-1; clone size: NA; D gene: NA; CDR3 DNA: TGCAGCGTTGATATCGCGTATGGCTACACCTTC; CDR3 protein: CSVDIAYGYTF
J gene: TRBJ2-1; V gene: TRBV24-1; clone size: NA; D gene: NA; CDR3 DNA: TGTGCCACCAGTGAAAGAACCGGGACTTTAGTGTACAATGAGCAGTTCTTC; CDR3 protein: CATSERTGTLVYNEQFF
J gene: TRBJ2-5; V gene: TRBV28; clone size: few; D gene: TRBD1; CDR3 DNA: TGTGCCAGCAGTTTGGACAGGTCGGGCCAGTACTTC; CDR3 protein: CASSLDRSGQYF
J gene: TRBJ2-1; V gene: TRBV20-1; clone size: few; D gene: TRBD2; CDR3 DNA: TGCAGTGCTGGTAGCGGGAGGGGGTACAATGAGCAGTTCTTC; CDR3 protein: CSAGSGRGYNEQFF
J gene: TRBJ2-3; V gene: TRBV29-1; clone size: few; D gene: NA; CDR3 DNA: TGCAGCGACGGACAGCCCCGAGGATCAGATACGCAGTATTTT; CDR3 protein: CSDGQPRGSDTQYF
J gene: TRBJ2-4; V gene: TRBV20-1; clone size: NA; D gene: NA; CDR3 DNA: TGCGGCACTCCCGACGGGCAGGCCGCCAAAAACATTCAGTACTTC; CDR3 protein: CGTPDGQAAKNIQYF